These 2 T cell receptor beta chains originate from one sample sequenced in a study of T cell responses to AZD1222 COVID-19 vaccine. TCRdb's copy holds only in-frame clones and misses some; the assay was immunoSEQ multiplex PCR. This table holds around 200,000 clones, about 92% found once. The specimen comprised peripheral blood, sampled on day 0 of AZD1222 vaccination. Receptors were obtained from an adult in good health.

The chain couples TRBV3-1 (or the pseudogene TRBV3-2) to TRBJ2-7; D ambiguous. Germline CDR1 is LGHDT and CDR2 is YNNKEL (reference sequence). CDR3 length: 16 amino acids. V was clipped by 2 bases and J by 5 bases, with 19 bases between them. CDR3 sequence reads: CASSQTLSTVVDEQYF. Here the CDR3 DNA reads TGTGCCAGCAGCCAAACCTTATCTACAGTAGTCGACGAGCAGTACTTC.

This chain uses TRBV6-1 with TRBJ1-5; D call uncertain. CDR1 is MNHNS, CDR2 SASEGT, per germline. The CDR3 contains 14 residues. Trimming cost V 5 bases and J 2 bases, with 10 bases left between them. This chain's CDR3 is CASSPRGGNQPQHF. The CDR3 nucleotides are TGTGCCAGCAGTCCTCGCGGGGGCAATCAGCCCCAGCATTTT.